The rows below give T cell receptor beta chains drawn from one sample of a study of cytomegalovirus exposure and HLA in healthy donors. The data were produced by immunoSEQ multiplex PCR, yet TCRdb's version contains in-frame clones alone and is incomplete. In the table there are about 200,000 clones, around 90% of which are singletons. Source material: PBMCs. These receptor sequences come from a boy aged 2 to 10 in good health and CMV-seronegative. Each CDR3 is given with its conserved first and last residue. Fields, in order: D gene, clone size, J gene, V gene, CDR3 protein, CDR3 DNA. A D gene is named only where the DNA matches it firmly. Expanded clones are given a class, and other clones once, few, many or no size at all.

D gene: .; clone size: few; J gene: TRBJ1-3; V gene: TRBV5-1; CDR3 protein: CASSLALGPGNTIYF; CDR3 DNA: TGCGCCAGCAGCTTGGCCTTGGGCCCTGGAAACACCATATATTTT
D gene: TRBD2; clone size: .; J gene: TRBJ2-1; V gene: TRBV9; CDR3 protein: CASSATLAGGPDEQFF; CDR3 DNA: TGTGCCAGCAGCGCGACCCTAGCGGGAGGCCCGGATGAGCAGTTCTTC
D gene: TRBD2; clone size: .; J gene: TRBJ2-5; V gene: TRBV15; CDR3 protein: CATSRAPRGVAETQYF; CDR3 DNA: TGTGCCACCAGCAGAGCCCCGCGGGGGGTTGCAGAGACCCAGTACTTC
D gene: .; clone size: .; J gene: TRBJ1-1; V gene: TRBV7-2; CDR3 protein: CASSLRQFYTEAFF; CDR3 DNA: TGTGCCAGCAGCTTACGACAGTTCTACACTGAAGCTTTCTTT
D gene: .; clone size: .; J gene: TRBJ2-7; V gene: TRBV29-1; CDR3 protein: CSVAPDFYEQYF; CDR3 DNA: TGCAGCGTTGCTCCTGACTTCTACGAGCAGTACTTC
D gene: .; clone size: .; J gene: TRBJ1-1; V gene: TRBV6-6; CDR3 protein: CASSPLQAGPEAFF; CDR3 DNA: TGTGCCAGCAGTCCCCTTCAAGCGGGCCCTGAAGCTTTCTTT
D gene: TRBD2; clone size: .; J gene: TRBJ2-1; V gene: TRBV28; CDR3 protein: CASNKAGGPYNEQFF; CDR3 DNA: TGTGCCAGCAATAAGGCGGGAGGGCCGTACAATGAGCAGTTCTTC
D gene: .; clone size: .; J gene: TRBJ2-7; V gene: TRBV5-6; CDR3 protein: CASSLLIYYYEQYF; CDR3 DNA: TGTGCCAGCAGCTTGTTAATCTACTACTACGAGCAGTACTTC
D gene: .; clone size: .; J gene: TRBJ1-3; V gene: TRBV16; CDR3 protein: CASSHRRSRSAIYF; CDR3 DNA: TGTGCCAGCAGCCATCGACGCTCTAGGTCGGCCATATATTTT
D gene: TRBD1; clone size: .; J gene: TRBJ1-3; V gene: TRBV6-6; CDR3 protein: CASTVDRPSGNTIYF; CDR3 DNA: TGTGCCAGCACTGTGGACAGGCCCTCTGGAAACACCATATATTTT
D gene: .; clone size: .; J gene: TRBJ1-2; V gene: TRBV28; CDR3 protein: CASSFGQGSYGYTF; CDR3 DNA: TGTGCCAGCAGTTTTGGTCAGGGGAGCTATGGCTACACCTTC
D gene: .; clone size: .; J gene: TRBJ2-2; V gene: TRBV11-3; CDR3 protein: CASSSFNTGELFF; CDR3 DNA: TGTGCCAGCAGCTCTTTTAACACCGGGGAGCTGTTTTTT
D gene: TRBD1; clone size: .; J gene: TRBJ1-1; V gene: TRBV6-5; CDR3 protein: CASSPTGGGEAFF; CDR3 DNA: TGTGCCAGCAGTCCCACAGGGGGCGGTGAAGCTTTCTTT
D gene: .; clone size: .; J gene: TRBJ2-2; V gene: TRBV5-1; CDR3 protein: CASSLLFAGELFF; CDR3 DNA: TGCGCCAGCAGCTTGTTGTTCGCCGGGGAGCTGTTTTTT
D gene: TRBD1; clone size: .; J gene: TRBJ2-1; V gene: TRBV27; CDR3 protein: CASDSRTGVSNEQFF; CDR3 DNA: TGTGCCAGCGATTCCAGGACAGGGGTTTCCAATGAGCAGTTCTTC
D gene: TRBD2; clone size: .; J gene: TRBJ2-1; V gene: TRBV27; CDR3 protein: CASSTQRVSGAHIEQFF; CDR3 DNA: TGTGCCAGCAGTACACAAAGGGTTAGCGGGGCCCATATTGAGCAGTTCTTC
D gene: TRBD2; clone size: .; J gene: TRBJ2-3; V gene: TRBV5-1; CDR3 protein: CASSLGWLAGGISADTQYF; CDR3 DNA: TGCGCCAGCAGCTTGGGCTGGCTAGCGGGAGGAATCTCCGCAGATACGCAGTATTTT
D gene: TRBD1; clone size: .; J gene: TRBJ2-7; V gene: TRBV10-3; CDR3 protein: CAIGDRGRPRYEQYF; CDR3 DNA: TGTGCCATCGGAGACAGGGGCCGACCCCGCTACGAGCAGTACTTC
D gene: TRBD1; clone size: .; J gene: TRBJ2-1; V gene: TRBV27; CDR3 protein: CASGWTGDNEQFF; CDR3 DNA: TGTGCCAGCGGTTGGACAGGGGACAATGAGCAGTTCTTC
D gene: TRBD2; clone size: .; J gene: TRBJ2-7; V gene: TRBV7-6; CDR3 protein: CASSLGQAGESYEQYF; CDR3 DNA: TGTGCCAGCAGCTTAGGCCAAGCGGGAGAGTCCTACGAGCAGTACTTC
D gene: .; clone size: .; J gene: TRBJ2-3; V gene: TRBV9; CDR3 protein: CASSPAGALHTQYF; CDR3 DNA: TGTGCCAGCAGCCCTGCGGGGGCCTTACATACGCAGTATTTT
D gene: .; clone size: .; J gene: TRBJ2-7; V gene: TRBV6-1; CDR3 protein: CASSDISGSYEQYF; CDR3 DNA: TGTGCCAGCAGTGACATTAGCGGCTCCTACGAGCAGTACTTC
D gene: TRBD2; clone size: .; J gene: TRBJ2-7; V gene: TRBV15; CDR3 protein: CATSRNPMRLAGGPLYEQYF; CDR3 DNA: TGTGCCACCAGCAGGAATCCAATGAGGCTAGCGGGAGGCCCCCTCTACGAGCAGTACTTC
D gene: TRBD1; clone size: .; J gene: TRBJ2-2; V gene: TRBV2; CDR3 protein: CAGVTGAHTGELFF; CDR3 DNA: TGTGCCGGGGTGACAGGGGCCCACACCGGGGAGCTGTTTTTT
D gene: TRBD1; clone size: .; J gene: TRBJ1-5; V gene: TRBV15; CDR3 protein: CATSRAGITGGNQPQHF; CDR3 DNA: TGTGCCACCAGCAGAGCTGGTATCACAGGGGGCAATCAGCCCCAGCATTTT
D gene: TRBD1; clone size: once; J gene: TRBJ1-1; V gene: TRBV19; CDR3 protein: CASSIGGTVTNTEAFF; CDR3 DNA: TGTGCCAGTAGTATAGGTGGGACAGTAACTAACACTGAAGCTTTCTTT
D gene: .; clone size: .; J gene: TRBJ2-7; V gene: TRBV28; CDR3 protein: CANSKGGHRGDEQYF; CDR3 DNA: TGTGCCAACTCAAAGGGGGGGCACCGAGGGGACGAGCAGTACTTC
D gene: .; clone size: .; J gene: TRBJ2-5; V gene: TRBV11-2; CDR3 protein: CASSKSGTREETQYF; CDR3 DNA: TGTGCCAGCAGCAAATCCGGGACTCGAGAGGAGACCCAGTACTTC